The 31 T cell receptor beta chains listed next were all sequenced from one sample in a study of beta chain features in type 1 diabetes. No antigen is known for these receptors. Expressed TCRB transcripts got sequenced, as all isolated RNA was reverse transcribed. TCRdb's table, derived via immunoSEQ multiplex PCR, lists solely in-frame clones and lacks some. The sample consists of approximately 260,000 clones, around 22% of them appearing once. Overall study findings and caveats: TCRB CDR3s were moderately but significantly shorter in Type 1 diabetes patients in all four CD4+ subsets.

Sequenced: naive CD4+ T cells from blood. The receptors stem from a woman aged 25 to 45 with type 1 diabetes.

In this sample, this clone turned up once. The chain carries TRBV19 and TRBJ2-4; TRBD1 might be the D (5 bases). Trimming pared 6 bases from V and 0 bases from J, leaving 12 bases between. Germline CDR1 reads LNHDA; CDR2 reads SQIVND (reference sequence). The CDR3 spans 15 residues. The CDR3 spells CASSRALLAKNIQYF. CDR3 nucleotides: TGTGCCAGTAGCAGGGCTCTTCTAGCCAAAAACATTCAGTACTTC. The full variable domain, with the rest looked up from reference TRBV19 and TRBJ2-4, is DGGITQSPKYLFRKEGQNVTLSCEQNLNHDAMYWYRQDPGQGLRLIYYSQIVNDFQKGDIAEGYSVSREKKESFPLTVTSAQKNPTAFYLCASSRALLAKNIQYFGAGTRLSVL.

This chain uses TRBV7-9 with TRBJ1-2; D may be TRBD1 (6 bases). CDR1 is SEHNR, CDR2 FQNEAQ, per germline (reference sequence). CDR3 length: 13 residues. Trimming removed 5 bases from V and 2 bases from J, with 9 bases in between. CDR3 sequence: CASSAGTNYGYTF. CDR3 DNA: TGTGCCAGCAGCGCCGGGACAAACTATGGCTACACCTTC.

This rearrangement joins TRBV27 to TRBJ2-7; D might be TRBD1 (6 bases). Looked up from germline, CDR1 is MNHEY and CDR2 is SMNVEV (reference sequence). This CDR3 is 15 amino acids long. The V gene lost 4 bases and the J gene lost 7 bases, with 20 bases spanning the gap. The CDR3 loop reads CASSYDRSVRGEQYF. The CDR3 DNA follows: TGTGCCAGCAGTTACGACAGGAGCGTACGAGGAGAGCAGTACTTC.

This chain joins TRBV19 and TRBJ1-5, with D unclear. Between the trimmed V and J ends, which lost 8 bases and 2 bases, there was a span of 7 bases. CDR1 is LNHDA and CDR2 is SQIVND in the germline V gene (reference sequence). This CDR3 contains 12 residues. The CDR3 nucleotides are TGTGCCAGTTCGAGGGGCAATCAGCCCCAGCATTTT. It encodes CASSRGNQPQHF.

The chain recombines TRBV7-2 with TRBJ2-3, with 10 bases fitting TRBD2. CDR3 length equals 16 residues. CDR1 is SGHTA, CDR2 FQGNSA, per germline. The junction had 11 bases not matched to a gene; V was cut back by 5 bases and J by 6 bases. CDR3 sequence reads: CASSPPQREGLDTQYF. DNA of the CDR3: TGTGCCAGCAGCCCACCACAGCGGGAGGGCTTGGATACGCAGTATTTT.

This clone came up a few times. The chain links TRBV4-2 to TRBJ2-1; 9 nucleotides match TRBD2. The V gene's germline CDR1 is LGHNA and CDR2 YNFKEQ. J lost 4 bases, V lost 0 bases, and 7 bases had no gene match. The CDR3 covers 17 residues. Here the CDR3 reads CASSQEEASGAYNEQFF. The CDR3 coding sequence is TGTGCCAGCAGCCAAGAGGAGGCTAGCGGGGCTTACAATGAGCAGTTCTTC.

This rearrangement joins TRBV18 to TRBJ1-5; 7 bases are a match to TRBD1. After removal of 4 bases from V and 3 bases from J, the junction contained 3 bases not matched to a gene. Germline CDR1 reads KGHSH; CDR2 reads LQKENI. This CDR3 contains 14 residues. The CDR3 DNA reads TGTGCCAGCTCACGAGGACAGGACAATCAGCCCCAGCATTTT. Translation: CASSRGQDNQPQHF.

J is TRBJ2-6 and V is TRBV5-4; possibly TRBD1 for D (5 bases). The CDR3 has 16 residues. The germline V and J ends were trimmed by 2 bases and 1 base, with 10 bases remaining between them. CDR1 is SGHNT, CDR2 YYREEE, per germline (reference sequence). This chain's CDR3 is CASSFRDSSGANVLTF. In DNA, the CDR3 is TGTGCCAGCAGCTTTCGAGACAGTTCTGGGGCCAACGTCCTGACTTTC.

The rearrangement joins TRBV18 to TRBJ2-3, with 9 nucleotides matching TRBD2. The V gene's germline CDR1 is KGHSH and CDR2 LQKENI. The ends lost 1 base at V and 0 bases at J; junction bases unmatched: 2. The length of the CDR3 is 16 residues. CDR3 loop: CASSPLAGGSTDTQYF. CDR3 bases: TGTGCCAGCTCACCACTGGCGGGAGGGAGCACAGATACGCAGTATTTT.

This clone was seen more than once but under ten times. The rearrangement joins TRBV4-2 to TRBJ2-1; TRBD2 agrees at 11 bases. CDR1 is LGHNA and CDR2 is YNFKEQ in the germline V gene. J gave up 9 bases and V 1 base, and 8 bases lay outside the gene matches. This CDR3 has 16 residues. The chain's CDR3 is CASSQGLAGKISEQFF. The CDR3 DNA follows: TGTGCCAGCAGCCAAGGACTAGCGGGAAAGATAAGTGAGCAGTTCTTC.

A single count supports this clone. V and J are TRBV4-1 and TRBJ1-1, with 7 positions matching TRBD1. CDR1 is MGHRA, CDR2 YSYEKL, per germline. The V gene end was trimmed by 0 bases and the J gene end by 5 bases; junction bases not matched to a gene: 15. The CDR3 contains 18 residues. Here the CDR3 reads CASSQDRNNRGLGTEAFF. Written as DNA, the CDR3 is TGCGCCAGCAGCCAAGATAGGAACAATAGGGGGCTGGGGACTGAAGCTTTCTTT.

This rearrangement joins TRBV2 to TRBJ1-5; TRBD1 aligns across 7 bases. Germline V gene sequence: CDR1 SNHLY, CDR2 FYNNEI. With V trimmed by 6 bases and J by 0 bases, 5 bases remained unmatched. This CDR3 has 15 residues. The CDR3 nucleotides are TGTGCCAGCAGGGGGACAGACAATAGCAATCAGCCCCAGCATTTT. Its protein is CASRGTDNSNQPQHF.

This clone has only a few counts. The chain has TRBV5-4 and TRBJ2-1; TRBD2 matches at 10 bases. Germline CDR1 is SGHNT and CDR2 is YYREEE (reference sequence). There are 15 residues in the CDR3. Trimming at V came to 5 bases and at J to 0 bases, leaving 2 bases not matched to a gene. The CDR3 reads CASSSGGPSYNEQFF. CDR3 DNA sequence: TGTGCCAGCAGTAGCGGGGGGCCCTCCTACAATGAGCAGTTCTTC.

This clone was observed a few times. The chain combines TRBV27 with TRBJ1-1, with no clear D. With 5 bases removed from V and 6 bases from J, the gap between germline ends came to 13 bases. Germline V gives CDR1 MNHEY, CDR2 SMNVEV (reference sequence). The CDR3 is made up of 13 amino acids. The CDR3 reads CASSTLDRSEAFF. CDR3 nucleotide sequence: TGTGCCAGCAGTACCCTAGATCGCTCTGAAGCTTTCTTT.

This clone was found a few times. The chain couples TRBV18 to TRBJ2-1, with TRBD2 matching 8 bases. The CDR3 totals 15 residues. With 0 bases clipped from V and 6 bases from J, the junction kept 4 bases outside the gene matches. From germline, CDR1 is KGHSH and CDR2 LQKENI. The CDR3 here is CASSPPSGSTNEQFF. The CDR3 region has the DNA TGTGCCAGCTCACCACCCAGCGGGAGTACCAATGAGCAGTTCTTC.

This clone has only a few counts. J is TRBJ2-1 and V is TRBV7-2; no reliable D call. Trimming shortened V by 1 base and J by 5 bases, and 6 bases separated the two germline ends. This CDR3 comprises 13 residues. Looked up from germline, CDR1 is SGHTA and CDR2 is FQGNSA. Here the CDR3 reads CASSLVSDNEQFF. CDR3 nucleotide sequence: TGTGCCAGCAGCTTAGTCTCGGACAATGAGCAGTTCTTC.

The chain recombines TRBV11-1 with TRBJ2-3, with 10 bases that match TRBD1. Germline values: CDR1 SGHAT, CDR2 FQDESV (reference sequence). V lost 5 bases and J lost 3; bases outside the gene matches: 8. This CDR3 spans 16 amino acids. The CDR3 DNA follows: TGTGCCAGCAGCCCATCCTTGGACAGGGGGACAGATACGCAGTATTTT. Translating gives CASSPSLDRGTDTQYF.

In this sample, this clone turned up a few times. This chain joins TRBV2 and TRBJ2-7; the D is unclear. Deletions cut 7 bases from V and 0 bases from J, with 7 bases between. The CDR3 consists of 12 residues. CDR1 SNHLY and CDR2 FYNNEI come from the germline V gene. The CDR3 protein is CASTDNSYEQYF. The CDR3 nucleotides are TGTGCCAGCACTGACAACTCCTACGAGCAGTACTTC.

This clone has a handful of counts. J is TRBJ2-1 and V is TRBV9, with 13 bases identical to TRBD2. Per the germline V gene, CDR1 is SGDLS and CDR2 is YYNGEE. The CDR3 spans 16 residues. V gave up 0 bases and J gave up 7 bases; unmatched junction bases: 4. This chain's CDR3 is CASSVAWGLAGNEQFF. The CDR3 DNA sequence: TGTGCCAGCAGCGTAGCTTGGGGACTAGCGGGGAATGAGCAGTTCTTC.

About this clone itself: This same CDR3 is encoded by further DNA sequences in the sample. The V call is TRBV6-5, the J call TRBJ2-3, with D perhaps TRBD1 (5 bases). In germline, CDR1 is MNHEY, CDR2 SVGAGI. Deletions cut 2 bases from V and 3 bases from J, with 6 bases between. The CDR3 has 13 residues. The CDR3 loop is CASSYPGTDTQYF. The DNA for the CDR3 is TGTGCCAGCAGTTACCCAGGGACAGATACGCAGTATTTT.

The CDR3 nucleotides read TGTGCCTGGAGCATTAGATGGTCCGAGCAGTACTTC. It yields the protein CAWSIRWSEQYF. The J gene is TRBJ2-7, the V gene TRBV30; D ambiguous. The V gene's germline CDR1 is GTSNPN and CDR2 SVGIG (reference sequence). The CDR3 is 12 amino acids. V lost 3 bases, J lost 6 bases, and 12 bases lay in between.

The V and J genes are TRBV4-2 and TRBJ2-3; 9 bases are shared with TRBD2. Trimming took 3 bases from V and 0 from J; bases not matched to a gene: 4. CDR1 and CDR2 from the germline V gene are LGHNA and YNFKEQ. This CDR3 has 16 amino acids. CDR3 region: CASSQKTSGSTDTQYF. In nucleotides, the CDR3 is TGTGCCAGCAGCCAGAAGACTAGCGGTAGCACAGATACGCAGTATTTT.

J is TRBJ1-1 and V is TRBV6-4; 7 nucleotides match TRBD1. The CDR3 length is 13 residues. The V gene's germline CDR1 is MRHNA and CDR2 SNTAGT. Trimming cost V 6 bases and J 4 bases; bases outside gene matches: 5. CDR3 region: CASSKSGGTEAFF. CDR3 in DNA: TGTGCCAGCAGCAAATCAGGGGGCACTGAAGCTTTCTTT.

This clone was counted between two and nine times. The gene calls are TRBV4-2 and TRBJ2-1; the D gene is possibly TRBD2 (6 bases). Trimming removed 6 bases at V and 3 bases at J, with 12 bases between. Germline CDR1 and CDR2: LGHNA and YNFKEQ. This CDR3 has 14 residues. This CDR3 reads CASRRDLGYNEQFF. The CDR3 bases are TGTGCCAGCAGGCGGGACTTAGGCTACAATGAGCAGTTCTTC.

V is TRBV30 and J is TRBJ2-5; D is unclear. CDR3 length: 13 residues. V was clipped by 1 base and J by 4 bases, with 10 bases between them. Germline CDR1 reads GTSNPN; CDR2 reads SVGIG (reference sequence). For the CDR3, the DNA is TGTGCCTGGAGTGGCCCCCTCGGAGAGACCCAGTACTTC. This translates into CAWSGPLGETQYF.

This rearrangement joins TRBV23-1 to TRBJ1-2, with D tentatively TRBD1 (5 bases). TRBV23-1 is known as an ORF, though its function is uncertain. The CDR3 is made up of 15 amino acids. V was trimmed by 3 bases and J by 5 bases, leaving 16 bases between them. CDR3 sequence reads: CASSHEYRRLYGYTF. The DNA for the CDR3 is TGCGCCAGCAGTCACGAGTACAGGAGACTGTATGGCTACACCTTC.

The J gene is TRBJ2-7, the V gene TRBV28; weak D call: TRBD1 (6 bases). The germline CDR1 and CDR2 sequences are MDHEN and SYDVKM. Trimming shortened V by 4 bases and J by 4 bases, and 17 bases separated the two germline ends. The CDR3 contains 15 residues. CDR3 sequence: CASSSPGTSVYEQYF. CDR3 in DNA: TGTGCCAGCAGTTCTCCCGGGACATCCGTGTACGAGCAGTACTTC.

This chain links TRBV7-8 with TRBJ2-3; D might be TRBD2 (5 bases). CDR1 SGHVS and CDR2 FQNEAQ come from the germline V gene. V was pared by 1 base and J by 0 bases, with 5 bases between. This CDR3 has 14 residues. The CDR3 here is CASSLGLSTDTQYF. The DNA of the CDR3 is TGTGCCAGCAGCTTAGGACTAAGCACAGATACGCAGTATTTT.

This clone showed up just a few times. This chain uses TRBV2 with TRBJ2-1, with D perhaps TRBD1 (6 bases). The germline CDR1 and CDR2 sequences are SNHLY and FYNNEI. The CDR3 totals 13 residues. The V gene lost 5 bases and the J gene lost 6 bases, with 11 bases spanning the gap. DNA for the CDR3: TGTGCCAGCAGTCCGGACAGTGGCAATGAGCAGTTCTTC. As protein: CASSPDSGNEQFF.

The chain links TRBV7-3 to TRBJ2-6; maybe TRBD1 (6 bases). The ends were cut back, 4 bases at V and 0 bases at J, with 16 bases in the middle. The germline V gene has CDR1 SGHTA and CDR2 FQGTGA. The CDR3 totals 18 residues. DNA of the CDR3: TGTGCCAGCAGCTCCTTCTCCGGACAGAGCTCTGGGGCCAACGTCCTGACTTTC. Protein product: CASSSFSGQSSGANVLTF.

This clone was seen a handful of times. Written as DNA, the CDR3 is TGCGCCAGCAGCCAAGATCGGCAGGGGGCTACCTATGGCTACACCTTC. Protein: CASSQDRQGATYGYTF. The J gene is TRBJ1-2, the V gene TRBV4-1; 8 bases map to TRBD1. This CDR3 contains 16 residues. The germline CDR1 and CDR2 sequences are MGHRA and YSYEKL. The V gene end was trimmed by 0 bases and the J gene end by 4 bases; junction bases not matched to a gene: 7.